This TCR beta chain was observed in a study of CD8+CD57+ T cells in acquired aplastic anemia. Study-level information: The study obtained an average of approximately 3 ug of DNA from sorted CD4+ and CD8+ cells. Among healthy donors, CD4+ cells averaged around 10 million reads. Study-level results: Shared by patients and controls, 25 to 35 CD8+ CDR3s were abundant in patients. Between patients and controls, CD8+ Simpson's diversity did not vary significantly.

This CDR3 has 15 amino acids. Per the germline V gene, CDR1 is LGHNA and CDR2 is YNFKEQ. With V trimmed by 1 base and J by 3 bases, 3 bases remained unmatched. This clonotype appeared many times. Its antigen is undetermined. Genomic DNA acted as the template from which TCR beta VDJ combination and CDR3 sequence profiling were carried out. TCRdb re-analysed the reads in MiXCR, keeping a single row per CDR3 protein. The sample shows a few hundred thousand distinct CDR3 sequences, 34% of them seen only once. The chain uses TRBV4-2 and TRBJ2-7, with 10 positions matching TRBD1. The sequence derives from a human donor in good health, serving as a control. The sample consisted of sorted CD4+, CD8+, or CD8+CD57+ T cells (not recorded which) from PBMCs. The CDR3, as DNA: TGTGCCAGCAGCCAAGGTCGGACAGGGGGCTACGAGCAGTACTTC. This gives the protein CASSQGRTGGYEQYF.